This T cell receptor beta chain was profiled in a study of a mutant IDH1 vaccine in newly diagnosed glioma. Time point defined: week 47, end of study. The vaccine gave 300 ug of a 20-mer mutant IDH1 peptide subcutaneously per dose. CDR1 is SGHRS and CDR2 is YFSETQ in the germline V gene. Trimming pared 0 bases from V and 1 base from J, leaving 7 bases between. This CDR3 spans 14 amino acids. TCRdb's copy holds only in-frame clones and misses some; the assay was immunoSEQ multiplex PCR. The table lists some 35,000 clones, 75% of them singletons. Comments on this clone: What it binds is not known.

The clonotype was recovered from a middle-aged man with glioma. The material was PBMCs, obtained from a glioma patient whose treatment included an IDH1 peptide vaccine. This sequence joins TRBV5-1 and TRBJ2-5; D uncertain. CDR3 protein: CASSLGVSQETQYF. In nucleotides, the CDR3 is TGCGCCAGCAGCTTGGGGGTCAGCCAAGAGACCCAGTACTTC.